The TCR beta chain described here comes from a study of shared clonotypes between healthy human individuals. Study-level results: Rarefaction analysis demonstrated incomplete sorted-subset sequencing notwithstanding large depth. Among the subsets, naive ones generally showed larger estimated richness than memory ones.

Replicate sorted-subset PCRs were loaded with 150 to 200 ng DNA, 30,000 to 35,000 T cell genomes. Sequenced by immunoSEQ multiplex PCR; TCRdb stores in-frame clones only, minus some. In the table there are hundreds of thousands of clones, about 95% of which are singletons. Points on this clone: Its target is not known.

Germline CDR1 is SEHNR and CDR2 is FQNEAQ (reference sequence). V lost 0 bases and J 6 bases, leaving 12 bases between the germline ends. The CDR3 is 14 amino acids. Terminally differentiated effector memory CD45RA+ cells were excluded from the naive CD8 cells, which were CD45RO-negative and positively selected for CCR7. Every donor, a Caucasian adult, lived in Nashville, Tennessee. Material: naive CD8+ T cells sorted from blood. This TCR derives from a woman aged 25 to 39 in good health. J is TRBJ2-7 and V is TRBV7-9, with a tentative D call TRBD2 (5 bases). The CDR3 nucleotides are TGTGCCAGCAGCTTAGCAGGACTGGCTGCCGAGCAGTACTTC. Residues: CASSLAGLAAEQYF.